Listed here are 29 T cell receptor beta chains from one sample, sequenced in a study of blood T cell repertoires in COVID-19. Produced via immunoSEQ multiplex PCR; TCRdb's table is partial and in-frame only. Here the sample spans approximately 130,000 clones, approximately 86% being singletons. The sequenced material came from peripheral blood. These TCRs come from a woman aged 50 to 65 who had recovered from COVID-19.

The rearrangement links TRBV29-1 to TRBJ2-2; 7 nucleotides line up with TRBD2. CDR1 is SQVTM, CDR2 ANQGSEA, per germline. V was clipped by 5 bases and J by 5 bases; unmatched bases: 5. The CDR3 has 13 residues. CDR3 sequence reads: CSVRLGGTGELFF. The CDR3 DNA follows: TGCAGCGTTCGACTGGGAGGGACCGGGGAGCTGTTTTTT.

The chain has TRBV5-6 and TRBJ2-7; 13 bases are shared with TRBD2. The length of the CDR3 is 13 residues. V lost 7 bases, J lost 3 bases, and 1 base stayed unmatched. Germline V gene sequence: CDR1 SGHDT, CDR2 YYEEEE. The CDR3 DNA sequence: TGTGCCAGCGGACTAGCGGGGGTCTACGAGCAGTACTTC. Translating gives CASGLAGVYEQYF.

V gene TRBV6-2 or TRBV6-3 combines with J gene TRBJ2-2, with TRBD2 matching over 7 bases. The CDR3 spans 16 residues. J was trimmed by 1 base and V by 3 bases; bases with no gene match: 5. Germline CDR1 reads MNHEY; CDR2 reads SVGEGT. The CDR3 sequence: CASSYFPSGNTGELFF. The CDR3 region has the DNA TGTGCCAGCAGTTATTTCCCTAGCGGGAACACCGGGGAGCTGTTTTTT.

The chain joins TRBV10-3 to TRBJ2-3, with D unclear. V was pared by 6 bases and J by 2 bases, with 9 bases between. The CDR3 loop spans 13 amino acids. CDR1 and CDR2 (germline): ENHRY, SYGVKD. The CDR3 sequence: CAISLSYTDTQYF. In nucleotides, the CDR3 is TGTGCCATCAGCCTAAGTTACACAGATACGCAGTATTTT.

This clone was detected a few times. The rearrangement links TRBV18 to TRBJ2-7; D is possibly TRBD2 (5 bases). V lost 3 bases and J lost 0, with 9 bases in between. Germline CDR1 KGHSH, CDR2 LQKENI. The CDR3 is 14 amino acids. CDR3 sequence (DNA): TGTGCCAGCTCACCGTACCGGGACTCCTACGAGCAGTACTTC. Translated, it gives CASSPYRDSYEQYF.

The chain employs TRBV4-1 and TRBJ1-1, with D hard to call. The V end lost 0 bases, the J end lost 10 bases, and 9 bases lay between the germline ends. This CDR3 is 12 amino acids long. Germline assignment: CDR1 MGHRA and CDR2 YSYEKL. CDR3 DNA sequence: TGCGCCAGCAGCCAAGATTTGGGAGTAGCTTTCTTT. As protein: CASSQDLGVAFF.

This clone was observed a single time. The chain employs TRBV7-4 and TRBJ2-7; TRBD1 agrees at 8 bases. The trim removed 1 base at V and 5 bases at J, leaving 4 bases unmatched. Germline CDR1 and CDR2: SGHVT and SQSDAQ. The CDR3 sequence is 14 residues long. The CDR3 is CASSLVAGGHEQYF. The CDR3 region has the DNA TGTGCCAGCAGCTTAGTAGCAGGGGGCCACGAGCAGTACTTC.

This chain joins TRBV29-1 and TRBJ1-4; a possible D gene is TRBD1 (6 bases). Germline V lookup: CDR1 SQVTM, CDR2 ANQGSEA. With 7 bases removed from V and 5 bases from J, the gap between germline ends came to 14 bases. The CDR3 length is 13 residues. CDR3 amino acids: CSATGQWNEKLFF. CDR3 nucleotides: TGCAGCGCCACCGGACAGTGGAATGAAAAACTGTTTTTT.

J is TRBJ2-1 and V is TRBV12-5; 9 bases are shared with TRBD2. CDR3 size: 16 residues. Germline lookup yields CDR1 LGHNT and CDR2 FRNRAP. V was clipped by 6 bases and J by 4 bases; unmatched bases: 10. The chain's CDR3 is CASGTTSSGAYNEQFF. The CDR3 DNA is TGTGCTAGTGGGACCACGTCTAGCGGGGCTTACAATGAGCAGTTCTTC. The full variable domain, completed using reference TRBV12-5 and TRBJ2-1, is DARVTQTPRHKVTEMGQEVTMRCQPILGHNTVFWYRQTMMQGLELLAYFRNRAPLDDSGMPKDRFSAEMPDATLATLKIQPSEPRDSAVYFCASGTTSSGAYNEQFFGPGTRLTVL.

The V gene is TRBV6-5, the J gene TRBJ2-7; TRBD2 agrees at 7 bases. Germline values: CDR1 MNHEY, CDR2 SVGAGI. V trimming: 5 bases; J trimming: 3 bases; junction bases outside the gene matches: 7. This CDR3 has 14 residues. The CDR3 DNA reads as TGTGCCAGCAGTCCAGGACTAGTCTTCTACGAGCAGTACTTC. It codes for CASSPGLVFYEQYF.

V gene TRBV30 combines with J gene TRBJ2-1, with 11 positions matching TRBD2. Germline-derived CDR1 and CDR2 are GTSNPN and SVGIG (reference sequence). The CDR3 totals 14 residues. The trim removed 1 base at V and 13 bases at J, leaving 9 bases unmatched. CDR3 residues: CAWSASASGRKQFF. The CDR3 DNA is TGTGCCTGGAGTGCATCAGCTAGCGGGAGGAAACAGTTCTTC.

V is TRBV10-3 and J is TRBJ1-1; D gene ambiguous. Germline CDR1 and CDR2: ENHRY and SYGVKD. The V end lost 2 bases, the J end lost 2 bases, and 21 bases lay between the germline ends. This CDR3 is built from 18 residues. The CDR3 region has the DNA TGTGCCATCAGTGAGCCTCACCACCCCGGGGATTTTAACACTGAAGCTTTCTTT. Translating it yields CAISEPHHPGDFNTEAFF.

The CDR3 DNA reads TGTGCCAGCAGCTTAGAGAGGTTGAATGAGCAGTTCTTC. As protein: CASSLERLNEQFF. The chain recombines TRBV7-8 with TRBJ2-1, with unresolved D. CDR3 length: 13 amino acids. V was trimmed by 1 base and J by 7 bases, leaving 8 bases between them. CDR1 SGHVS and CDR2 FQNEAQ come from the germline V gene.

This clone appeared a single time. CDR3 sequence (DNA): TGTGCCAGCTCATTTACCCGGTATGGCTACACCTTC. It is translated as CASSFTRYGYTF. V is TRBV18 and J is TRBJ1-2; D call uncertain. Per the germline V gene, CDR1 is KGHSH and CDR2 is LQKENI. Between the trimmed V and J ends, which lost 5 bases and 5 bases, there was a span of 9 bases. CDR3 length: 12 residues.

In nucleotides, the CDR3 is TGTGCCAGCAGCCCCAAGGGGACTAGCGGGGGTAACGAGCAGTACTTC. This gives the protein CASSPKGTSGGNEQYF. The chain uses TRBV7-9 and TRBJ2-7, with TRBD2 identical over 14 bases. With V trimmed by 5 bases and J by 5 bases, 8 bases remained unmatched. This CDR3 has 16 residues. Germline loops: CDR1 SEHNR, CDR2 FQNEAQ (reference sequence). The variable domain in full, completed from reference TRBV7-9 and TRBJ2-7, reads DTGVSQNPRHKITKRGQNVTFRCDPISEHNRLYWYRQTLGQGPEFLTYFQNEAQLEKSRLLSDRFSAERPKGSFSTLEIQRTEQGDSAMYLCASSPKGTSGGNEQYFGPGTRLTVT.

This chain uses TRBV30 with TRBJ2-7; 9 bases are shared with TRBD2. Germline values: CDR1 GTSNPN, CDR2 SVGIG (reference sequence). With V trimmed by 2 bases and J by 2 bases, 7 bases remained unmatched. The CDR3 runs to 15 residues. The DNA for the CDR3 is TGTGCCTGGAGTAAAGGAGGACTAGCGCCCTACGAGCAGTACTTC. Amino acid sequence: CAWSKGGLAPYEQYF.

V usage is TRBV6-1 and J usage is TRBJ1-1, with unresolved D. Germline V gene lookup returns CDR1 MNHNS and CDR2 SASEGT. The CDR3 consists of 14 residues. Trimming removed 3 bases at V and 4 bases at J, with 12 bases between. The CDR3 DNA follows: TGTGCCAGCAGTGACAGAGGGCGAGGCACTGAAGCTTTCTTT. Amino acids: CASSDRGRGTEAFF.

This chain joins TRBV18 and TRBJ1-4; a possible D gene is TRBD1 (6 bases). This CDR3 has 14 amino acids. V was trimmed by 3 bases and J by 4 bases, leaving 9 bases between them. The V gene's germline CDR1 is KGHSH and CDR2 LQKENI. The CDR3 DNA is TGTGCCAGCTCACCCACAGGGCTTAATGAAAAACTGTTTTTT. Its protein is CASSPTGLNEKLFF.

The chain links TRBV19 to TRBJ2-2; 10 bases are a match to TRBD2. The ends lost 3 bases at V and 3 bases at J; junction bases unmatched: 16. The germline CDR1 and CDR2 sequences are LNHDA and SQIVND (reference sequence). The CDR3 is 20 residues long. The CDR3 protein is CASSIIGLAAPNSYTGELFF. CDR3 sequence (DNA): TGTGCCAGTAGTATTATCGGACTAGCGGCACCCAACAGCTACACCGGGGAGCTGTTTTTT.

The rearrangement links TRBV5-4 to TRBJ1-2; TRBD1 matches at 9 bases. J lost 8 bases, V lost 3 bases, and 8 bases had no gene match. CDR1 is SGHNT and CDR2 is YYREEE in the germline V gene (reference sequence). This CDR3 contains 14 residues. The CDR3: CASSSTGTGRGYTF. The CDR3, as DNA: TGTGCCAGCAGCTCCACCGGGACAGGGAGGGGCTACACCTTC.

This chain links TRBV7-2 with TRBJ2-7; 8 bases map to TRBD1. The germline gives CDR1 SGHTA, CDR2 FQGNSA. The CDR3 spans 15 residues. The junction had 6 bases not matched to a gene; V was cut back by 1 base and J by 4 bases. The CDR3 is CASSLVGQAGYEQYF. In DNA form, the CDR3 reads TGTGCCAGCAGCTTAGTGGGACAGGCTGGATACGAGCAGTACTTC.

The chain recombines TRBV11-3 with TRBJ2-1; no clear D gene. This CDR3 is built from 15 residues. Germline lookup yields CDR1 SGHNT and CDR2 YENEEA. V was trimmed by 5 bases and J by 0 bases, leaving 11 bases between them. CDR3 coding DNA: TGTGCCAGCAGCCCTCAGTTAAGCTCCTACAATGAGCAGTTCTTC. As protein: CASSPQLSSYNEQFF.

The rearrangement links TRBV5-1 to TRBJ2-7; D might be TRBD2 (5 bases). The CDR3 is 15 amino acids. Germline V gives CDR1 SGHRS, CDR2 YFSETQ. Trimming took off 0 bases at V and 2 bases at J, with 12 bases between the two ends. The CDR3 protein is CASSLVSGGTYEQYF. In DNA, the CDR3 is TGCGCCAGCAGCTTGGTTTCAGGAGGAACCTACGAGCAGTACTTC.

V usage is TRBV2 and J usage is TRBJ1-5; D uncertain. The germline V gene has CDR1 SNHLY and CDR2 FYNNEI. Trimming removed 2 bases from V and 7 bases from J, with 18 bases in between. The length of the CDR3 is 16 residues. For the CDR3, the DNA is TGTGCCAGCAGTGAACTGGTGCCGTCCGGAGGGCAGCCCCAGCATTTT. Translated: CASSELVPSGGQPQHF.

CDR3 sequence reads: CASSPPGVTNTEAFF. Written as DNA, the CDR3 is TGCGCCAGCAGCCCCCCGGGGGTGACGAACACTGAAGCTTTCTTT. V usage is TRBV5-1 and J usage is TRBJ1-1; weak D call: TRBD1 (5 bases). CDR1 SGHRS and CDR2 YFSETQ come from the germline V gene. The CDR3 consists of 15 residues. V lost 4 bases and J lost 1, with 14 bases in between.

The V call is TRBV12-5, the J call TRBJ2-2; D is possibly TRBD1 (6 bases). The CDR3 is made up of 19 amino acids. V shed 4 bases and J shed 1 base, with 22 bases lying between them. The germline CDR1 and CDR2 sequences are LGHNT and FRNRAP. The CDR3 DNA reads TGTGCTAGTGGTTCCCATGGTGGGGGCGGGTACGAGAACACCGGGGAGCTGTTTTTT. It is translated as CASGSHGGGGYENTGELFF.

This chain uses TRBV19 with TRBJ1-5; 9 bases agree with TRBD1. The ends lost 3 bases at V and 9 bases at J; junction bases unmatched: 6. The CDR3 covers 14 residues. Per the germline V gene, CDR1 is LNHDA and CDR2 is SQIVND (reference sequence). The DNA for the CDR3 is TGTGCCAGTAGTATGGGGACAGGGCAAGCGCCCCAGCATTTT. Amino acids: CASSMGTGQAPQHF.

The genes are TRBV28 and TRBJ2-1, with D possibly TRBD2 on 7 matching bases. V dropped 1 base and J dropped 7 bases, with 11 bases sitting between them. Germline V gene sequence: CDR1 MDHEN, CDR2 SYDVKM. The CDR3 loop spans 14 amino acids. CDR3 sequence reads: CASSLFRGGNEQFF. CDR3 nucleotides: TGTGCCAGCAGTTTATTTAGGGGGGGGAATGAGCAGTTCTTC.

This clone appeared once. The gene calls are TRBV3-1 (or the pseudogene TRBV3-2) and TRBJ1-1; D may be TRBD1 (6 bases). Germline V gene sequence: CDR1 LGHDT, CDR2 YNNKEL (reference sequence). Deletions cut 1 base from V and 12 bases from J, with 12 bases between. This CDR3 comprises 12 residues. The CDR3 protein is CASSQGTADSFF. CDR3 nucleotides: TGTGCCAGCAGCCAAGGGACAGCTGACTCTTTCTTT.